These T cell receptor beta chains were read from a single sample in a study of resident and recirculating memory T cells in vitiligo. Measured with immunoSEQ multiplex PCR; TCRdb has only the in-frame clones, and not every one. This repertoire shows around 70,000 clones, just over 90% found once; its top ten account for 4% to 5.5%. The sample comprised blood. Receptor source: a male donor with vitiligo. CDR3s include the opening cysteine and the closing phenylalanine or tryptophan. D genes are given only for firm matches. Rows give clone size only sometimes, using once, few, many, or a class for an expanded clone.

D gene,clone size,V gene,CDR3 length,J gene,CDR3 protein,CDR3 DNA
NA,NA,TRBV7-2,13,TRBJ1-1,CASSLVTPTEAFF,TGTGCCAGCAGCTTAGTAACACCGACTGAAGCTTTCTTT
NA,NA,TRBV28,13,TRBJ1-5,CASSLGIPWPQHF,TGTGCCAGCAGTTTAGGCATCCCTTGGCCCCAGCATTTT
TRBD1,NA,TRBV18,14,TRBJ2-7,CASSLQRQGYEQYF,TGTGCCAGCTCACTACAGCGACAGGGGTACGAGCAGTACTTC
TRBD1,NA,TRBV10-3,15,TRBJ1-1,CAISDPGQGITEAFF,TGTGCCATCAGTGACCCGGGACAGGGGATCACTGAAGCTTTCTTT
NA,NA,TRBV10-3,13,TRBJ2-7,CAISGQGTYEQYF,TGTGCCATCAGTGGGCAGGGGACCTACGAGCAGTACTTC
NA,once,TRBV14,14,TRBJ1-1,CASSRAGSHTEAFF,TGTGCCAGCAGCCGAGCAGGGTCCCACACTGAAGCTTTCTTT
NA,NA,TRBV7-9,14,TRBJ2-1,CASSFGQVYNEQFF,TGTGCCAGCAGCTTTGGGCAGGTATACAATGAGCAGTTCTTC
NA,NA,TRBV6-6,16,TRBJ2-1,CASSRPGTPRSNEQFF,TGTGCCAGCAGCCGACCAGGGACACCGAGGAGCAATGAGCAGTTCTTC
NA,once,TRBV19,15,TRBJ1-2,CASSSQDRRGSGYTF,TGTGCCAGTAGTAGCCAGGACAGAAGGGGTTCTGGCTACACCTTC
TRBD1,once,TRBV5-1,16,TRBJ2-5,CASSLATGAVGETQYF,TGCGCCAGCAGCTTGGCCACAGGGGCTGTGGGAGAGACCCAGTACTTC
TRBD1,NA,TRBV5-4,14,TRBJ2-1,CASSGGTGNNEQFF,TGTGCCAGCAGCGGGGGGACAGGTAACAATGAGCAGTTCTTC
TRBD1,NA,TRBV13,14,TRBJ2-5,CASSGGQGVETQYF,TGTGCCAGCAGCGGCGGACAGGGGGTGGAGACCCAGTACTTC
NA,NA,TRBV10-3,12,TRBJ2-7,CAISLGENEQYF,TGTGCCATCAGCCTAGGAGAAAACGAGCAGTACTTC
NA,few,TRBV6-5,13,TRBJ1-5,CASSYRGSQPQHF,TGTGCCAGCAGTTACAGGGGAAGTCAGCCCCAGCATTTT